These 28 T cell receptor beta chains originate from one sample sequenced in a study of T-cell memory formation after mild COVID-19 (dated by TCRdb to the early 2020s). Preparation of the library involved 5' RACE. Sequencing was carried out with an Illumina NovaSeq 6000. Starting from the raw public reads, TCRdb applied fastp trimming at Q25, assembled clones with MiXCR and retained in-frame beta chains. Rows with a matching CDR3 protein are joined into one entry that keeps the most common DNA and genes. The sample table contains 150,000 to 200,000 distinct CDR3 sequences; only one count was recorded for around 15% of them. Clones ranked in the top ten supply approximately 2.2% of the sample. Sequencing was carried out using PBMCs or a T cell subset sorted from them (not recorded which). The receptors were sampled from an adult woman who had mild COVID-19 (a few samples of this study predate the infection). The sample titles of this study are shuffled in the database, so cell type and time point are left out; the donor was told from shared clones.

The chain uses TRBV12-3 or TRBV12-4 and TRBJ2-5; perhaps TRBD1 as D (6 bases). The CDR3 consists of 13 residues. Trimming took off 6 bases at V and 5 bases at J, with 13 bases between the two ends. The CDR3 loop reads CASRTGKGETQYF. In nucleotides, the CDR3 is TGTGCCAGCAGAACAGGGAAAGGCGAGACCCAGTACTTC.

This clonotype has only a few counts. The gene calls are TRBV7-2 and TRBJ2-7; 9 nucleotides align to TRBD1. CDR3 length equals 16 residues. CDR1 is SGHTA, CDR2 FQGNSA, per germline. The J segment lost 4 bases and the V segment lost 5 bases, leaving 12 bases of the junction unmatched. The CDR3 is CASSIVSWTGDYEQYF. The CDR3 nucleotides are TGTGCCAGCAGCATAGTCTCTTGGACAGGGGATTACGAGCAGTACTTC.

CDR3 protein: CSATLADTYEQYF. CDR3 DNA: TGCAGTGCTACTCTAGCGGATACCTACGAGCAGTACTTC. This chain uses TRBV20-1 with TRBJ2-7, with TRBD2 matching over 7 bases. CDR3 length: 13 residues. V was clipped by 4 bases and J by 2 bases; unmatched bases: 5. The germline V gene encodes CDR1 DFQATT and CDR2 SNEGSKA (reference sequence).

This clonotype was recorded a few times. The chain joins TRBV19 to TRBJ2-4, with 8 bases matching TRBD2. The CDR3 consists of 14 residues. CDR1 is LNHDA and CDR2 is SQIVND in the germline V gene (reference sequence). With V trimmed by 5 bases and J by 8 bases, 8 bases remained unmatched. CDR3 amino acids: CASSPPGLGHIQYF. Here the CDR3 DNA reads TGTGCCAGTAGTCCGCCGGGACTAGGACACATTCAGTACTTC.

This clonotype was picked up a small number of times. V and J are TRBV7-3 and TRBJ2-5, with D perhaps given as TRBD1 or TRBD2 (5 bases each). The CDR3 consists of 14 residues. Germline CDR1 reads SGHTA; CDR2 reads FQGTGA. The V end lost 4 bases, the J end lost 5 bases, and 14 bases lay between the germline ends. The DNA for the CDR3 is TGTGCCAGCAGCTCCTCCGGGGCAGGGGAGACCCAGTACTTC. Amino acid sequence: CASSSSGAGETQYF.

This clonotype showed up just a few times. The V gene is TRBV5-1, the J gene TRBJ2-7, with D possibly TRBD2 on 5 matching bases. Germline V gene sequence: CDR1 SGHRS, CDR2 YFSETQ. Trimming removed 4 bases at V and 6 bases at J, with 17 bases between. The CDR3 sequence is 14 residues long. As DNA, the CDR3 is TGCGCCAGCAGCCGGGGTTGGGAGATGGGCGAGCAGTACTTC. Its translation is CASSRGWEMGEQYF.

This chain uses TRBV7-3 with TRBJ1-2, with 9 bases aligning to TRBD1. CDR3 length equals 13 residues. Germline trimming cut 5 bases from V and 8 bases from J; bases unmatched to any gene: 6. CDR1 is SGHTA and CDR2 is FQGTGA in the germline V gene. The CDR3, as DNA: TGTGCCAGCAGCCCTACAGGGGGCGGGGGCTACACCTTC. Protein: CASSPTGGGGYTF.

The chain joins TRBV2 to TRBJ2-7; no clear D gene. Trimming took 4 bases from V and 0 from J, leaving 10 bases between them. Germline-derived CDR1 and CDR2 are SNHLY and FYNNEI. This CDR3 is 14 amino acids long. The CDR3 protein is CASSGQLVSYEQYF. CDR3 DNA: TGTGCCAGCAGTGGGCAGCTAGTCTCCTACGAGCAGTACTTC.

CDR3 nucleotide sequence: TGTGCCACCAGCCCCGCCTCGACAGGTAGCAATCAGCCCCAGCATTTT. Protein sequence: CATSPASTGSNQPQHF. The chain is built from TRBV15 and TRBJ1-5; D perhaps matches TRBD1 (6 bases). V lost 5 bases to trimming and J lost 0 bases, with 14 bases between them. This CDR3 has 16 amino acids. CDR1 is LNHNV, CDR2 YYDKDF, per germline (reference sequence).

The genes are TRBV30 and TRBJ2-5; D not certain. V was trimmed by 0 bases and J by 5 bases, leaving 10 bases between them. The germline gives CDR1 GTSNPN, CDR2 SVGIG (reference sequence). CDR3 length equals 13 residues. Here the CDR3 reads CAWSVRVRETQYF. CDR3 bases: TGTGCCTGGAGTGTACGTGTGCGGGAGACCCAGTACTTC. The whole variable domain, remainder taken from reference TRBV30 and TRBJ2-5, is SQTIHQWPATLVQPVGSPLSLECTVEGTSNPNLYWYRQAAGRGLQLLFYSVGIGQISSEVPQNLSASRPQDRQFILSSKKLLLSDSGFYLCAWSVRVRETQYFGPGTRLLVL.

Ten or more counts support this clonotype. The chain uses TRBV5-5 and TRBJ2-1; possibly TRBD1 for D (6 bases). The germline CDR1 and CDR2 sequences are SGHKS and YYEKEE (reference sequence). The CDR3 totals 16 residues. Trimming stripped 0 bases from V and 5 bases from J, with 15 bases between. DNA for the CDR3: TGTGCCAGCAGCTTGGGCCAGGGGATCATGGACAATGAGCAGTTCTTC. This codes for CASSLGQGIMDNEQFF.

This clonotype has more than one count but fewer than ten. Here the CDR3 reads CASSDRAGETQYF. The CDR3 DNA follows: TGTGCCAGCAGCGACAGGGCTGGGGAGACCCAGTACTTC. The chain combines TRBV5-6 with TRBJ2-5, with 7 bases matching TRBD1. Unmatched junction bases numbered 5, after V lost 4 bases and J lost 5 bases. The CDR3 is 13 amino acids. CDR1 and CDR2 (germline): SGHDT, YYEEEE.

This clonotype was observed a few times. The CDR3 DNA follows: TGTGCCAGCAGCTTTGAAAATCTCTCCTACGAGCAGTACTTC. Encoded protein: CASSFENLSYEQYF. The genes are TRBV7-2 and TRBJ2-7; D gene uncertain. The CDR3 spans 14 residues. Trimming pared 3 bases from V and 0 bases from J, leaving 9 bases between. The V gene's germline CDR1 is SGHTA and CDR2 FQGNSA.

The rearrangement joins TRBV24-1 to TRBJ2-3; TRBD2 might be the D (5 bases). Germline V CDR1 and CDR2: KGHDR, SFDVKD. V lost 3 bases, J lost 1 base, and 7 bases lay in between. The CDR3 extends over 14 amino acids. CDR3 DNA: TGTGCCACCAGTGATGCGGGTGGCACAGATACGCAGTATTTT. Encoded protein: CATSDAGGTDTQYF.

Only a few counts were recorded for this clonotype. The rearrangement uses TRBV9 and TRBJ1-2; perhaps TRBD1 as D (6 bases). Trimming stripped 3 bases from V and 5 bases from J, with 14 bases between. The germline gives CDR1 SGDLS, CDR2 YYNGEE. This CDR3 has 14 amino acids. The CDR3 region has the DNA TGTGCCAGCAGCGCCCGGGGGGGGCGTTATGGCTACACCTTC. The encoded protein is CASSARGGRYGYTF.

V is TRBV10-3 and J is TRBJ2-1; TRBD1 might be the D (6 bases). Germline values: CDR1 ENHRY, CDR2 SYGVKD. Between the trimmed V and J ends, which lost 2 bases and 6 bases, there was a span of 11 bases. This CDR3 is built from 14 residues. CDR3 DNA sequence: TGTGCCATCAGTGAGCCTGGGGGCTCCAATGAGCAGTTCTTC. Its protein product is CAISEPGGSNEQFF.

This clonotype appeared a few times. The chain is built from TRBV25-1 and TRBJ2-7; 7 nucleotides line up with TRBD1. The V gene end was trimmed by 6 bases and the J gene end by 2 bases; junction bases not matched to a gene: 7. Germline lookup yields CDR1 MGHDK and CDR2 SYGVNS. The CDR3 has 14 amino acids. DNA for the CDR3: TGTGCCAGCAGCTTACAGGGGTGGACCTACGAGCAGTACTTC. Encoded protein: CASSLQGWTYEQYF.

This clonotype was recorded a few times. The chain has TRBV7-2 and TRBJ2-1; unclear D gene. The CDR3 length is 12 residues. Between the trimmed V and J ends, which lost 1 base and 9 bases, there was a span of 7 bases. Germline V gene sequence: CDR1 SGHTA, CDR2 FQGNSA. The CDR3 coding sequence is TGTGCCAGCAGCTTAGAGTATGGTGAGCAGTTCTTC. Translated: CASSLEYGEQFF.

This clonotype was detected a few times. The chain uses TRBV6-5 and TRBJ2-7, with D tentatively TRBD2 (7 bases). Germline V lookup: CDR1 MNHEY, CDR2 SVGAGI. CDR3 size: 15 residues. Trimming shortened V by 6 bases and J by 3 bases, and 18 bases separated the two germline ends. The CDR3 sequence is CASSYQAGGHYEQYF. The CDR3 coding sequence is TGTGCCAGCAGCTACCAGGCCGGGGGGCACTACGAGCAGTACTTC.

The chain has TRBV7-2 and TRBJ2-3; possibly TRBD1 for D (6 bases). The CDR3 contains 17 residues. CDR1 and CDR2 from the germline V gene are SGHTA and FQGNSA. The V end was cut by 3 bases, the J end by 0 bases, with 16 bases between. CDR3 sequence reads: CASSLVTGTGSTDTQYF. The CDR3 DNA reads TGTGCCAGCAGCTTGGTGACAGGAACGGGGAGCACAGATACGCAGTATTTT. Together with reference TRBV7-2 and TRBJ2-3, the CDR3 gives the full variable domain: GAGVSQSPSNKVTEKGKDVELRCDPISGHTALYWYRQSLGQGLEFLIYFQGNSAPDKSGLPSDRFSAERTGGSVSTLTIQRTQQEDSAVYLCASSLVTGTGSTDTQYFGPGTRLTVL.

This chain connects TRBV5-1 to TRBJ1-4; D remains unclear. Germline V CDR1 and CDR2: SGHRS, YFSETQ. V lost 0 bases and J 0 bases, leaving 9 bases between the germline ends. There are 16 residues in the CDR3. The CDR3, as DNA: TGCGCCAGCAGCTTGGAATGGCAGACAACTAATGAAAAACTGTTTTTT. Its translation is CASSLEWQTTNEKLFF.

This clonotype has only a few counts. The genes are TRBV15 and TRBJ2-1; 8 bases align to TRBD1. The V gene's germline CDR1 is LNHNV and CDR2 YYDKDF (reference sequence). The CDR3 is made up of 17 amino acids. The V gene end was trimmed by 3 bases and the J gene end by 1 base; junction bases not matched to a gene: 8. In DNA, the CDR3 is TGTGCCACCAGCAGGACGGACAGGGCTGAGTCCTACAATGAGCAGTTCTTC. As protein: CATSRTDRAESYNEQFF.

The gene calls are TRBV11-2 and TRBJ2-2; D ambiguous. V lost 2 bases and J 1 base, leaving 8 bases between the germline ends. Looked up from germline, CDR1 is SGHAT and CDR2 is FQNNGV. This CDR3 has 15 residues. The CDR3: CASSLFSGNTGELFF. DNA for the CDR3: TGTGCCAGCAGCTTATTTTCAGGGAACACCGGGGAGCTGTTTTTT.

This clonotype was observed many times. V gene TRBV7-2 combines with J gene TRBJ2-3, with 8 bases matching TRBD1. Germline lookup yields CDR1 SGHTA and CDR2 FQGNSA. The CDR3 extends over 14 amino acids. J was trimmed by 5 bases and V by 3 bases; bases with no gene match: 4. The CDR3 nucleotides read TGTGCCAGCAGCTTGCAGGGGGCTGGAGATACGCAGTATTTT. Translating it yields CASSLQGAGDTQYF.

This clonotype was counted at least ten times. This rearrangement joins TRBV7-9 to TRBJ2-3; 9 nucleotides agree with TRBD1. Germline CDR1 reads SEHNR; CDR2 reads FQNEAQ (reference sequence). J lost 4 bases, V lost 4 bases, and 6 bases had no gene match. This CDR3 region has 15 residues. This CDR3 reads CASSSGQGRADTQYF. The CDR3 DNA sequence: TGTGCCAGCAGCTCTGGACAGGGGAGGGCAGATACGCAGTATTTT.

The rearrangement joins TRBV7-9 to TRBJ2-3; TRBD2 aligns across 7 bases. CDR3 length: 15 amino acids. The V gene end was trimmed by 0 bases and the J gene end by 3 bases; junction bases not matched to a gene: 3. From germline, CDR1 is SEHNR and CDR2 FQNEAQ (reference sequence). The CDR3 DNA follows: TGTGCCAGCAGCTTAGCCATGGGGGGGACAGATACGCAGTATTTT. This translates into CASSLAMGGTDTQYF.

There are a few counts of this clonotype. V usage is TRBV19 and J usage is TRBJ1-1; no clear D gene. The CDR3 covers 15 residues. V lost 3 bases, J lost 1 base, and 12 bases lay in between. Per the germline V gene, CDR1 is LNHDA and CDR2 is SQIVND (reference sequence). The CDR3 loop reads CASSIRGKRNTEAFF. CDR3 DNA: TGTGCCAGTAGTATCCGAGGGAAAAGGAACACTGAAGCTTTCTTT.

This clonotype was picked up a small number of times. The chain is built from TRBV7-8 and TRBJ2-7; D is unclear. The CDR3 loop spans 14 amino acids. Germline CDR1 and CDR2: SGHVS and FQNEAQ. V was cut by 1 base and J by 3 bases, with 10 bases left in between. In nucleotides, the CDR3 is TGTGCCAGCAGCTTAGAGGGCAAGAGCTACGAGCAGTACTTC. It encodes CASSLEGKSYEQYF.